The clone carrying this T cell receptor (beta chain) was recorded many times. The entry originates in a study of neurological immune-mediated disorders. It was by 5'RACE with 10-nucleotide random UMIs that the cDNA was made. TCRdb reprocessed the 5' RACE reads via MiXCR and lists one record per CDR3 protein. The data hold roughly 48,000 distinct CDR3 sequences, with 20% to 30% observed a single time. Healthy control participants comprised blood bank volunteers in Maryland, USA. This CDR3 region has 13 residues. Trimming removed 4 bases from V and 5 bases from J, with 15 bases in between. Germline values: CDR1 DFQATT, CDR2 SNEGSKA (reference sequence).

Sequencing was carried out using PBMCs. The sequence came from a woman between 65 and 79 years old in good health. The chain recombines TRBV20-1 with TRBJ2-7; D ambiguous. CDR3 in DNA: TGCAGTGCTATACACAGAGGCCTGGACGAGCAGTACTTC. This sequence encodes CSAIHRGLDEQYF.